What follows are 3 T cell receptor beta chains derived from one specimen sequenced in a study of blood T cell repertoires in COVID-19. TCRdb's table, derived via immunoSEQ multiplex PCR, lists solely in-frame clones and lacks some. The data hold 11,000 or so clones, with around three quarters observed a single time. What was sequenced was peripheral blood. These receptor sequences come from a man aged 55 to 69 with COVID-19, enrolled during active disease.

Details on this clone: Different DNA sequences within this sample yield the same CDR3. The CDR3 here is CAISVQGNTEAFF. The CDR3 DNA is TGTGCCATCAGTGTACAGGGGAACACTGAAGCTTTCTTT. The chain joins TRBV10-3 to TRBJ1-1, with a tentative D call TRBD1 (6 bases). Between the trimmed V and J ends, which lost 4 bases and 1 base, there was a span of 7 bases. Looked up from germline, CDR1 is ENHRY and CDR2 is SYGVKD. This CDR3 contains 13 residues.

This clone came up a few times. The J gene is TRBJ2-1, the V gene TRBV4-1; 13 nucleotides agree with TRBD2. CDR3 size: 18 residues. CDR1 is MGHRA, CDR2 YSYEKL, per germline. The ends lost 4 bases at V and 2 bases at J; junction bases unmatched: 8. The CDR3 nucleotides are TGCGCCAGCAGCCCTCGGACTAGCGGGGGTGCCACCTACAATGAGCAGTTCTTC. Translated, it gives CASSPRTSGGATYNEQFF.

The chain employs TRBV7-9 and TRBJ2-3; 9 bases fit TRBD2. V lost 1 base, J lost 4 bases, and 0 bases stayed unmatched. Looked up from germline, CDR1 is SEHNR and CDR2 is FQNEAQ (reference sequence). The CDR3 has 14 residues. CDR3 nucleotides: TGTGCCAGCAGCTTAGGGACTAGCGCAGATACGCAGTATTTT. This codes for CASSLGTSADTQYF.